Given below is one T cell receptor (beta chain) in context. The data were obtained in a study of control samples from healthy donors and cancer patients. Measured with immunoSEQ multiplex PCR; TCRdb has only the in-frame clones, and not every one. Of fewer than 45,000 clones listed, 85% to 95% are singletons. Source material: PBMCs. This receptor was taken from a woman aged 40 to 49 with head and neck cancer.

The DNA for the CDR3 is TGTGCCAGCAGCCGAAGGTCTAGCGGGGGGGTAACAGATACGCAGTATTTT. This gives the protein CASSRRSSGGVTDTQYF. This chain connects TRBV2 to TRBJ2-3, with TRBD2 identical over 12 bases. J was trimmed by 3 bases and V by 6 bases; bases with no gene match: 10. The CDR3 has 17 residues. The germline V gene encodes CDR1 SNHLY and CDR2 FYNNEI.